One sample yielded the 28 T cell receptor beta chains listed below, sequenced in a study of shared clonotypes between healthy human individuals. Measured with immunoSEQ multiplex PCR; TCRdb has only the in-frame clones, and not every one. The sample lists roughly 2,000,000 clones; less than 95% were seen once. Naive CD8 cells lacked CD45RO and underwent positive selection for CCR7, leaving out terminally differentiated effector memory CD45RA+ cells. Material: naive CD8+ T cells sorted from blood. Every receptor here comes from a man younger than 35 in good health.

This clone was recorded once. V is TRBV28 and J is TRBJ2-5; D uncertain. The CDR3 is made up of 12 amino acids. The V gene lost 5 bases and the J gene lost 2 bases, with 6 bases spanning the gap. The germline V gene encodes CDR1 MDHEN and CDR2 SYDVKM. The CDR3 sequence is CASSTAQETQYF. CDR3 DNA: TGTGCCAGCAGTACAGCACAAGAGACCCAGTACTTC. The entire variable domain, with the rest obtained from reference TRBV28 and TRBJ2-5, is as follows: DVKVTQSSRYLVKRTGEKVFLECVQDMDHENMFWYRQDPGLGLRLIYFSYDVKMKEKGDIPEGYSVSREKKERFSLILESASTNQTSMYLCASSTAQETQYFGPGTRLLVL.

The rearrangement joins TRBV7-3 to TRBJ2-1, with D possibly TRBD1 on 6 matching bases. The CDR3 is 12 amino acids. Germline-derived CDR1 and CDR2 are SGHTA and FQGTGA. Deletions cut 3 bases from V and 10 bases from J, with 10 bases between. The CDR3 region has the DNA TGTGCCAGCAGCTTTCTTGGGGGCGAGCAGTTCTTC. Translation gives CASSFLGGEQFF.

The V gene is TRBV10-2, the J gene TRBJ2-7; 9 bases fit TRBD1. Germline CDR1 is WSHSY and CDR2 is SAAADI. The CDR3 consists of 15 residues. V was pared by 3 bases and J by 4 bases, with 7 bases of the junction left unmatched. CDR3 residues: CASSDLTGQGYEQYF. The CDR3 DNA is TGCGCCAGCAGTGATCTAACGGGACAGGGTTACGAGCAGTACTTC.

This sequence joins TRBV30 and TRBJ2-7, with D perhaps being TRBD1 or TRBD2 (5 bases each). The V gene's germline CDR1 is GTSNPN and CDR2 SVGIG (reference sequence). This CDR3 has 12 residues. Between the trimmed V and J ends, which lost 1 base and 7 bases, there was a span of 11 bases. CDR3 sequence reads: CAWSAEGFEQYF. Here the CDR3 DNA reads TGTGCCTGGAGTGCCGAGGGGTTTGAGCAGTACTTC.

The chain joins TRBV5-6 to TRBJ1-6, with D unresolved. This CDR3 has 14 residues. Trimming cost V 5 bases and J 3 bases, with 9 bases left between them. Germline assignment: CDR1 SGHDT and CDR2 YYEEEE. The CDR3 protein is CASRYTDYNSPLHF. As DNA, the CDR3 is TGTGCCAGCAGGTATACGGACTATAATTCACCCCTCCACTTT. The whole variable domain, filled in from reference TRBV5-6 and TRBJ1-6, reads DAGVTQSPTHLIKTRGQQVTLRCSPKSGHDTVSWYQQALGQGPQFIFQYYEEEERQRGNFPDRFSGHQFPNYSSELNVNALLLGDSALYLCASRYTDYNSPLHFGNGTRLTVT.

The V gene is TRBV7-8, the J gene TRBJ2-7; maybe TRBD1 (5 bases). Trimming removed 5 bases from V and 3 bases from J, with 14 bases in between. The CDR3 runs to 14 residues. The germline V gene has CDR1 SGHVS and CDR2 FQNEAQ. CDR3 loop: CASSNQGGVYEQYF. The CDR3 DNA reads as TGTGCCAGCAGCAACCAGGGTGGCGTCTACGAGCAGTACTTC.

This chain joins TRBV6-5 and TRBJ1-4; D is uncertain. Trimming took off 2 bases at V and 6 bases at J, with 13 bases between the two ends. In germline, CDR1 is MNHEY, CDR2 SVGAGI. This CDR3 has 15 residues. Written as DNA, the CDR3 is TGTGCCAGCAGTTACGAGCAGGTCGAATATGAAAAACTGTTTTTT. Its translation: CASSYEQVEYEKLFF.

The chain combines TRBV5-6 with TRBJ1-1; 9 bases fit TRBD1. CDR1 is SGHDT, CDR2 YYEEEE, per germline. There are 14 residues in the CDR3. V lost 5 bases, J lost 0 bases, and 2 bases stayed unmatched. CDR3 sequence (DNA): TGTGCCAGCAGTTGGACAGGGGTGAACACTGAAGCTTTCTTT. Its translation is CASSWTGVNTEAFF.

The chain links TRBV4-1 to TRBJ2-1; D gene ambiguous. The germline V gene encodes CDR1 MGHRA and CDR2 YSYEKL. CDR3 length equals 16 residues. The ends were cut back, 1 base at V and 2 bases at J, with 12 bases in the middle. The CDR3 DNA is TGCGCCAGCAGCCAAGTATGGGCGGACCCCTACAATGAGCAGTTCTTC. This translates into CASSQVWADPYNEQFF.

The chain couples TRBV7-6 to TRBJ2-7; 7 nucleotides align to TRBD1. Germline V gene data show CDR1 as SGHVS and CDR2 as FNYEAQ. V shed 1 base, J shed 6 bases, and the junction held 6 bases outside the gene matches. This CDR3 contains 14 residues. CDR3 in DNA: TGTGCCAGCAGCTTAGAGACAGGGAGCCTCGAGCAGTACTTC. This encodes CASSLETGSLEQYF.

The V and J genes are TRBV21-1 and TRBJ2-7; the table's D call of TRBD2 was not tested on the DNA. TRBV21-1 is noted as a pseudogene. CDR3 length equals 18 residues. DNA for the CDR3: TGTGCCAGCAGCAACAGGGTCTTAATCGGACTAGCGGGGAACGAGCAGTACTTC. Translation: CASSNRVLIGLAGNEQYF.

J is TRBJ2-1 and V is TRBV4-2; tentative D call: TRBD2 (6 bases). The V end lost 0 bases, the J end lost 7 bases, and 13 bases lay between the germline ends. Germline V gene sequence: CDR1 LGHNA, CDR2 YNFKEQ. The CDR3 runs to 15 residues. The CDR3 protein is CASSQDPGEGNEQFF. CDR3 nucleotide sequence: TGTGCCAGCAGCCAAGACCCGGGAGAGGGAAATGAGCAGTTCTTC.

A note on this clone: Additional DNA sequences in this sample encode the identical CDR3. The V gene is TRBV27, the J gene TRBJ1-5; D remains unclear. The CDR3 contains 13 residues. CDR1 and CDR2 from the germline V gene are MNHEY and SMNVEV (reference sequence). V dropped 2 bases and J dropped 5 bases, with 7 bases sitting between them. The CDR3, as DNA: TGTGCCAGCAGTTTAGTGAGGGATCAGCCCCAGCATTTT. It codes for CASSLVRDQPQHF.

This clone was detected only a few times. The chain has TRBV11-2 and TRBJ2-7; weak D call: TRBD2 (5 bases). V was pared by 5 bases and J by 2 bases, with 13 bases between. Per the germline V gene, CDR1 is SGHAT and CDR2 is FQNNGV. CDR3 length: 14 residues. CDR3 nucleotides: TGTGCCAGCAGCCACGATGCGGGTACCTACGAGCAGTACTTC. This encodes CASSHDAGTYEQYF.

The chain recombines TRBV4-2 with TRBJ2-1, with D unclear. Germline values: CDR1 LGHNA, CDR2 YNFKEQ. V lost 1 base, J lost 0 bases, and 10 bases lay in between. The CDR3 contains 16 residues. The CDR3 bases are TGTGCCAGCAGCCAAGCAGGTGGCATCTCCTACAATGAGCAGTTCTTC. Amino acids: CASSQAGGISYNEQFF.

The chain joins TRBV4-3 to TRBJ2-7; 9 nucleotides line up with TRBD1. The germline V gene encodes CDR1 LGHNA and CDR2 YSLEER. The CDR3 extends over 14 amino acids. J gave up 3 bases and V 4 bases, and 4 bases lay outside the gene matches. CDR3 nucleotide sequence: TGCGCCAGCAGCCCCGGGACAGGGTTCTACGAGCAGTACTTC. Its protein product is CASSPGTGFYEQYF.

The CDR3: CASTPLFGGGTDTQYF. In DNA form, the CDR3 reads TGTGCCAGCACCCCTTTGTTTGGGGGAGGCACAGATACGCAGTATTTT. V gene TRBV11-2 combines with J gene TRBJ2-3; D possibly uses TRBD1 or TRBD2 (5 bases each). The CDR3 contains 16 residues. The V end was cut by 7 bases, the J end by 1 base, with 18 bases between. CDR1 is SGHAT and CDR2 is FQNNGV in the germline V gene.

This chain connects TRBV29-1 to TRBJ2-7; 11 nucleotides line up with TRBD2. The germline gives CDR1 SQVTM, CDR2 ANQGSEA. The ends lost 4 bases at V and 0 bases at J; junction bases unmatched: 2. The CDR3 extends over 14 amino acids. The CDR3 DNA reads TGCAGCGTTGCTGGACTAGCGGGCTCCTACGAGCAGTACTTC. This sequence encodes CSVAGLAGSYEQYF.

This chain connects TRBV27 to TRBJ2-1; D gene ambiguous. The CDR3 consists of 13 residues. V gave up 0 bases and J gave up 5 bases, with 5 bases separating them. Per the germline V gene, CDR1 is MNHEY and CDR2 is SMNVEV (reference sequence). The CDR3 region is CASSLSIHNEQFF. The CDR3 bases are TGTGCCAGCAGTTTATCAATTCACAATGAGCAGTTCTTC.

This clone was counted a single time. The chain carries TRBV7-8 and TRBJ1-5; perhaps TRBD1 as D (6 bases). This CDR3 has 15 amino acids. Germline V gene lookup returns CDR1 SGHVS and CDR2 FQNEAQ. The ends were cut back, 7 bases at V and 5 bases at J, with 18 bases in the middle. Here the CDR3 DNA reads TGTGCCAGCATCCAATGGGGGAGGGGGGATCAGCCCCAGCATTTT. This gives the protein CASIQWGRGDQPQHF.

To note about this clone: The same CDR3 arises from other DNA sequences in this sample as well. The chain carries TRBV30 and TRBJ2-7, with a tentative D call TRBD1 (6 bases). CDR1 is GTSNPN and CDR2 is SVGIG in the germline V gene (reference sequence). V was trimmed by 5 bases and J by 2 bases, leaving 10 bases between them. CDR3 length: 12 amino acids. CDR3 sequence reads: CAWGTGTYEQYF. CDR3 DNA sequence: TGTGCCTGGGGAACAGGGACCTACGAGCAGTACTTC.

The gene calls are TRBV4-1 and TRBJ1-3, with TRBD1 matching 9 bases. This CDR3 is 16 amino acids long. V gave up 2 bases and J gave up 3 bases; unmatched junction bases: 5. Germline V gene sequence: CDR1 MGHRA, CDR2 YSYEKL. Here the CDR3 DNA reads TGCGCCAGCAGCCAACCTACAGGGGGCGATGGAAACACCATATATTTT. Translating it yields CASSQPTGGDGNTIYF.

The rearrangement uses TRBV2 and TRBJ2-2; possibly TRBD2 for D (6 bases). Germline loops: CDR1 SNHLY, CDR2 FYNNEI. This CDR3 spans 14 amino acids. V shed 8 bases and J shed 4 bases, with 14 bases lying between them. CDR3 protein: CASEALASTGELFF. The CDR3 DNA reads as TGTGCCAGCGAAGCGCTAGCGAGCACCGGGGAGCTGTTTTTT. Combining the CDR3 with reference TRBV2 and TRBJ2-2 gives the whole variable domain EPEVTQTPSHQVTQMGQEVILRCVPISNHLYFYWYRQILGQKVEFLVSFYNNEISEKSEIFDDQFSVERPDGSNFTLKIRSTKLEDSAMYFCASEALASTGELFFGEGSRLTVL.

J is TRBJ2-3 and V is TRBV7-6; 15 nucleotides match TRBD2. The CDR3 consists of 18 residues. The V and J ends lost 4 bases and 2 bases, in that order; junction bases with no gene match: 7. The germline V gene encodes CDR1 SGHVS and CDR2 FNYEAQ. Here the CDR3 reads CASSSGLAGGENTDTQYF. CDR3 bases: TGTGCCAGCAGCTCGGGACTAGCGGGGGGTGAGAACACAGATACGCAGTATTTT.

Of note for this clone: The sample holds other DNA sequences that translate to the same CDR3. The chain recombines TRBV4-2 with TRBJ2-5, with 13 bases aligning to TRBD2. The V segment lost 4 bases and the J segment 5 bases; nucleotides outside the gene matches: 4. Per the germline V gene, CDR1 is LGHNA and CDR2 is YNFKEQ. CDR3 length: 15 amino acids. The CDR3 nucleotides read TGTGCCAGCAGCCCACTAGCGGGGGGGCAGGAGACCCAGTACTTC. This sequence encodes CASSPLAGGQETQYF.

This CDR3 is CASSARQGPYQPQHF. The CDR3 DNA follows: TGTGCCAGCAGCGCCCGACAGGGCCCGTATCAGCCCCAGCATTTT. The chain carries TRBV7-9 and TRBJ1-5, with 7 bases that match TRBD1. J gave up 5 bases and V 5 bases, and 9 bases lay outside the gene matches. Per germline, CDR1 SEHNR and CDR2 FQNEAQ (reference sequence). This CDR3 region has 15 residues.

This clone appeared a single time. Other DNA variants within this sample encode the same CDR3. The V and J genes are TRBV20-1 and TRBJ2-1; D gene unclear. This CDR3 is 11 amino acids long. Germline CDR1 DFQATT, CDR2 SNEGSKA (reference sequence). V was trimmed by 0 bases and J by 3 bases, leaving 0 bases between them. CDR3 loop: CSARDYNEQFF. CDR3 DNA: TGCAGTGCTAGAGACTACAATGAGCAGTTCTTC.

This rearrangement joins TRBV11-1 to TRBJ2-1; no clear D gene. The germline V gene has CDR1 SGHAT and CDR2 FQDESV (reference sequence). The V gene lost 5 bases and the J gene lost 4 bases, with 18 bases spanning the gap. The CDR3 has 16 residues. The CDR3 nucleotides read TGTGCCAGCAGCGAACAGACCAAATCAGGTTACAATGAGCAGTTCTTC. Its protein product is CASSEQTKSGYNEQFF.